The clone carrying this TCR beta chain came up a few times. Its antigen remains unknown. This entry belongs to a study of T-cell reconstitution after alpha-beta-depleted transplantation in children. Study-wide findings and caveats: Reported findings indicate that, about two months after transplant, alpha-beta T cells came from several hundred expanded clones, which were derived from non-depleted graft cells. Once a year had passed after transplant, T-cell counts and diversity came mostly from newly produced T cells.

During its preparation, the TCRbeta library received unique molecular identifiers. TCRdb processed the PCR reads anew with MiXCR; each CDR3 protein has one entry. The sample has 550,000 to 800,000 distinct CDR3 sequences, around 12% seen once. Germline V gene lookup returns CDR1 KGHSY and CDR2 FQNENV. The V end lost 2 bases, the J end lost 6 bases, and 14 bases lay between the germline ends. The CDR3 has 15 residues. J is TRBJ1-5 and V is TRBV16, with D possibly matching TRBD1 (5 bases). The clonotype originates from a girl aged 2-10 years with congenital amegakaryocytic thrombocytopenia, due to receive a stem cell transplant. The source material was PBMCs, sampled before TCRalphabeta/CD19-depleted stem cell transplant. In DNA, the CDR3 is TGTGCCAGCAGCCAAGGAGGGGTTGGGGTTCAGCCCCAGCATTTT. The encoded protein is CASSQGGVGVQPQHF.